These 19 T cell receptor beta chains were sequenced from one sample in a study of control samples from healthy donors and cancer patients. Here immunoSEQ multiplex PCR was the method, and the copy in TCRdb shows in-frame clones only, minus some. The sample holds 30,000 or so clones, roughly 87% seen once. Source material: formalin-fixed, paraffin-embedded tissue. The receptors shown here come from a female donor with melanoma.

The chain combines TRBV7-2 with TRBJ1-4, with a tentative D call TRBD1 (5 bases). CDR1 and CDR2 from the germline V gene are SGHTA and FQGNSA. The CDR3 loop spans 15 amino acids. V dropped 5 bases and J dropped 7 bases, with 17 bases sitting between them. The CDR3 DNA reads as TGTGCCAGCAGCCCTGGGCGGGGGGAATTTGAAAAACTGTTTTTT. It codes for CASSPGRGEFEKLFF.

This clone was seen only once. The gene calls are TRBV5-1 and TRBJ2-1, with D possibly matching TRBD2 (6 bases). The CDR3 runs to 14 residues. V lost 8 bases and J lost 5, with 17 bases in between. CDR1 is SGHRS, CDR2 YFSETQ, per germline. The CDR3 reads CASKDRDFDNEQFF. For the CDR3, the DNA is TGCGCCAGTAAGGACCGGGACTTTGACAATGAGCAGTTCTTC. The complete variable domain, with remaining parts taken from reference TRBV5-1 and TRBJ2-1, reads KAGVTQTPRYLIKTRGQQVTLSCSPISGHRSVSWYQQTPGQGLQFLFEYFSETQRNKGNFPGRFSGRQFSNSRSEMNVSTLELGDSALYLCASKDRDFDNEQFFGPGTRLTVL.

The chain employs TRBV6-5 and TRBJ2-7; weak D call: TRBD1 (6 bases). V was pared by 8 bases and J by 3 bases, with 20 bases between. The CDR3 runs to 15 residues. The germline CDR1 and CDR2 sequences are MNHEY and SVGAGI. CDR3 bases: TGTGCCAGCCAACAGACAGGAGCCAACTACTACGAGCAGTACTTC. Protein: CASQQTGANYYEQYF.

This clone was seen only once. The V gene is TRBV7-9, the J gene TRBJ2-7; D unclear. The CDR3 has 15 amino acids. CDR1 and CDR2 (germline): SEHNR, FQNEAQ (reference sequence). Trimming removed 4 bases at V and 1 base at J, with 14 bases between. CDR3 amino acids: CASSSERGSSYEQYF. The CDR3 DNA reads TGTGCCAGCAGCTCAGAGCGTGGCTCTTCCTACGAGCAGTACTTC.

This clone was seen only a few times. The J gene is TRBJ2-3, the V gene TRBV2; 12 bases line up with TRBD2. Unmatched junction bases numbered 6, after V lost 6 bases and J lost 5 bases. In germline, CDR1 is SNHLY, CDR2 FYNNEI. This CDR3 has 15 amino acids. The CDR3 region is CASRRLAGVEDTQYF. In DNA form, the CDR3 reads TGTGCCAGCAGACGACTAGCGGGAGTGGAAGATACGCAGTATTTT.

The chain has TRBV30 and TRBJ2-7, with D possibly matching TRBD2 (6 bases). V gave up 3 bases and J gave up 2 bases, with 8 bases separating them. The CDR3 is 12 amino acids. CDR1 is GTSNPN, CDR2 SVGIG, per germline (reference sequence). The CDR3 reads CAWSGGTYEQYF. Written as DNA, the CDR3 is TGTGCCTGGAGCGGCGGGACCTACGAGCAGTACTTC. The full variable domain, completed using reference TRBV30 and TRBJ2-7, is SQTIHQWPATLVQPVGSPLSLECTVEGTSNPNLYWYRQAAGRGLQLLFYSVGIGQISSEVPQNLSASRPQDRQFILSSKKLLLSDSGFYLCAWSGGTYEQYFGPGTRLTVT.

The V and J genes are TRBV6-5 and TRBJ2-1; TRBD2 matches at 10 bases. The germline V gene encodes CDR1 MNHEY and CDR2 SVGAGI. The junction had 4 bases not matched to a gene; V was cut back by 4 bases and J by 7 bases. The CDR3 is 14 amino acids. CDR3 in DNA: TGTGCCAGCAGTTTAAGCGGGAGGGTTAATGAGCAGTTCTTC. It translates to CASSLSGRVNEQFF.

The chain uses TRBV4-1 and TRBJ2-2; perhaps TRBD1 as D (5 bases). The germline CDR1 and CDR2 sequences are MGHRA and YSYEKL. The V gene lost 2 bases and the J gene lost 3 bases, with 7 bases spanning the gap. The CDR3 contains 14 residues. CDR3 coding DNA: TGCGCCAGCAGCCAAAGACAGCACACCGGGGAGCTGTTTTTT. This gives the protein CASSQRQHTGELFF.

The V call is TRBV6-1, the J call TRBJ1-2, with D possibly TRBD1 on 6 matching bases. From germline, CDR1 is MNHNS and CDR2 SASEGT. V gave up 2 bases and J gave up 8 bases, with 15 bases separating them. The CDR3 runs 14 residues. The CDR3 bases are TGTGCCAGCAGTGAAACATGGGGGGGCGAGGGCTACACCTTC. This encodes CASSETWGGEGYTF.

V gene TRBV5-1 combines with J gene TRBJ1-2; no definite D call. From germline, CDR1 is SGHRS and CDR2 YFSETQ. The CDR3 has 17 amino acids. Trimming cost V 4 bases and J 7 bases, with 26 bases left between them. This CDR3 reads CASSRFPGHNRVLGYTF. CDR3 DNA sequence: TGCGCCAGCAGCCGTTTTCCGGGCCACAATCGGGTGCTTGGCTACACCTTC.

The chain carries TRBV4-2 and TRBJ2-7; 10 nucleotides agree with TRBD2. CDR1 and CDR2 (germline): LGHNA, YNFKEQ. The CDR3 totals 16 residues. The V and J ends lost 1 base and 0 bases, in that order; junction bases with no gene match: 3. For the CDR3, the DNA is TGTGCCAGCAGCCAAGGGAGACTAGCGGGCTCCTACGAGCAGTACTTC. This gives the protein CASSQGRLAGSYEQYF.

The genes are TRBV14 and TRBJ2-7; no definite D call. CDR1 is SGHDN, CDR2 FVKESK, per germline. Trimming removed 4 bases at V and 3 bases at J, with 7 bases between. The CDR3 length is 12 residues. The CDR3 is CASSPDFYEQYF. CDR3 bases: TGTGCCAGCAGCCCCGATTTCTACGAGCAGTACTTC.

This sequence joins TRBV7-9 and TRBJ1-2; D is uncertain. CDR1 SEHNR and CDR2 FQNEAQ come from the germline V gene (reference sequence). Trimming cost V 2 bases and J 6 bases, with 19 bases left between them. This CDR3 comprises 16 residues. CDR3: CASSLYRFKGFDGYTF. CDR3 DNA sequence: TGTGCCAGCAGCTTATACCGTTTTAAAGGGTTTGATGGCTACACCTTC.

J is TRBJ1-1 and V is TRBV28; D call uncertain. The CDR3 totals 12 residues. CDR1 MDHEN and CDR2 SYDVKM come from the germline V gene. V was shortened by 7 bases and J by 1 base, with 7 bases between the two germline ends. For the CDR3, the DNA is TGTGCCAGCAATGACGGGAACACTGAAGCTTTCTTT. Amino acid sequence: CASNDGNTEAFF.

This clone has just a few counts. CDR3 amino acids: CASSRHREETQYF. In DNA form, the CDR3 reads TGTGCCAGCAGTCGCCACAGGGAAGAGACCCAGTACTTC. The chain joins TRBV2 to TRBJ2-5, with D tentatively TRBD1 (6 bases). Germline assignment: CDR1 SNHLY and CDR2 FYNNEI. Trimming stripped 5 bases from V and 3 bases from J, with 10 bases between. CDR3 size: 13 residues.

The rearrangement links TRBV14 to TRBJ2-7; D remains unclear. Trimming removed 1 base at V and 3 bases at J, with 13 bases between. This CDR3 is built from 15 residues. The V gene's germline CDR1 is SGHDN and CDR2 FVKESK. The CDR3 DNA reads as TGTGCCAGCAGCCAAGGTCCAGGATTATTCTACGAGCAGTACTTC. It is translated as CASSQGPGLFYEQYF.

This chain links TRBV4-2 with TRBJ1-5, with D possibly being TRBD1 (5 bases). CDR3 length: 17 amino acids. The ends were cut back, 2 bases at V and 4 bases at J, with 18 bases in the middle. The germline V gene has CDR1 LGHNA and CDR2 YNFKEQ. The CDR3 here is CASSQNQGLGGNQPQHF. The CDR3, as DNA: TGTGCCAGCAGCCAAAACCAGGGACTCGGAGGGAATCAGCCCCAGCATTTT.

CDR3 region: CASSYSRGNTEAFF. In nucleotides, the CDR3 is TGTGCCAGCAGTTACTCGAGGGGAAACACTGAAGCTTTCTTT. V usage is TRBV6-5 and J usage is TRBJ1-1; possible D gene TRBD1, 5 bases. V was pared by 0 bases and J by 2 bases, with 7 bases between. The germline gives CDR1 MNHEY, CDR2 SVGAGI. CDR3 length: 14 residues.

The V and J genes are TRBV9 and TRBJ1-1; D remains ambiguous. V was cut by 0 bases and J by 5 bases, with 11 bases left in between. The CDR3 spans 14 residues. Per germline, CDR1 SGDLS and CDR2 YYNGEE. The DNA of the CDR3 is TGTGCCAGCAGCGTAGAACCAAGGTCAACTGAAGCTTTCTTT. This codes for CASSVEPRSTEAFF.